The 28 T cell receptor beta chains given below trace back to one sample, sequenced in a study of cytomegalovirus exposure and HLA in healthy donors. The PCR employed 60 Vbeta primers together with 13 Jbeta primers. The table came from immunoSEQ multiplex PCR; TCRdb's copy has only in-frame clones and leaves some out. Of around 160,000 clones in the sample, approximately 80% were seen once. The sequenced material came from PBMCs. These receptors all stem from a middle-aged man in good health and CMV-seropositive.

This clone was seen more than once but under ten times. The V and J genes are TRBV5-1 and TRBJ2-1; 7 bases fit TRBD1. Germline V lookup: CDR1 SGHRS, CDR2 YFSETQ. The CDR3 length is 17 residues. After removal of 0 bases from V and 5 bases from J, the junction contained 11 bases not matched to a gene. CDR3 loop: CASSLEGAFQGDNEQFF. The CDR3 nucleotides are TGCGCCAGCAGCTTGGAAGGGGCTTTCCAGGGGGACAATGAGCAGTTCTTC.

The genes are TRBV7-2 and TRBJ1-4; the D is unclear. The germline V gene has CDR1 SGHTA and CDR2 FQGNSA. This CDR3 is 14 amino acids long. The germline V and J ends were trimmed by 2 bases and 5 bases, with 9 bases remaining between them. The CDR3 DNA follows: TGTGCCAGCAGCTTACGGGGATTGAATGAAAAACTGTTTTTT. This sequence encodes CASSLRGLNEKLFF.

The chain recombines TRBV5-4 with TRBJ1-3; D is undetermined. The CDR3 length is 12 residues. V was clipped by 4 bases and J by 2 bases, with 4 bases between them. Germline V CDR1 and CDR2: SGHNT, YYREEE (reference sequence). DNA for the CDR3: TGTGCCAGCAGCCTACCTGGAAACACCATATATTTT. Translation: CASSLPGNTIYF.

This chain uses TRBV7-2 with TRBJ2-5; D gene ambiguous. The V end was cut by 3 bases, the J end by 1 base, with 12 bases between. Germline V lookup: CDR1 SGHTA, CDR2 FQGNSA. This CDR3 comprises 15 residues. CDR3 sequence reads: CASSFNPGSQETQYF. CDR3 DNA: TGTGCCAGCAGCTTCAACCCAGGCAGCCAAGAGACCCAGTACTTC.

In this sample, this clone turned up a few times. V and J are TRBV14 and TRBJ2-4; D remains unclear. The CDR3 runs to 14 residues. Germline V gives CDR1 SGHDN, CDR2 FVKESK. Trimming stripped 0 bases from V and 6 bases from J, with 9 bases between. The CDR3 nucleotides read TGTGCCAGCAGCCAAGATAACTTCGTAAACATTCAGTACTTC. Its protein is CASSQDNFVNIQYF.

V is TRBV7-2 and J is TRBJ2-5; 13 nucleotides line up with TRBD2. Germline CDR1 and CDR2: SGHTA and FQGNSA. CDR3 length: 16 residues. The V and J ends lost 5 bases and 11 bases, in that order; junction bases with no gene match: 14. In DNA form, the CDR3 reads TGTGCCAGCAGCCGTGGGCCGGGACTAGCGGGAAGTCGGCAGTACTTC. Protein sequence: CASSRGPGLAGSRQYF.

This chain joins TRBV28 and TRBJ1-1, with 8 bases lining up with TRBD1. Germline CDR1 reads MDHEN; CDR2 reads SYDVKM. The V and J ends lost 6 bases and 3 bases, in that order; junction bases with no gene match: 0. The CDR3 sequence is 12 residues long. CDR3 protein: CASRTGDTEAFF. The CDR3 nucleotides are TGTGCCAGCAGGACAGGGGACACTGAAGCTTTCTTT.

This sequence joins TRBV28 and TRBJ2-7, with TRBD2 matching 14 bases. CDR1 and CDR2 from the germline V gene are MDHEN and SYDVKM. V gave up 5 bases and J gave up 2 bases; unmatched junction bases: 2. The length of the CDR3 is 15 residues. CDR3 nucleotides: TGTGCCAGCAGTGGGGGACTAGCGGGAGCCTACGAGCAGTACTTC. It codes for CASSGGLAGAYEQYF.

This clone appeared once. The V gene is TRBV10-2, the J gene TRBJ2-5; D gene uncertain. V lost 7 bases to trimming and J lost 5 bases, with 8 bases between them. This CDR3 is built from 11 residues. The V gene's germline CDR1 is WSHSY and CDR2 SAAADI. The CDR3 bases are TGCGCCAGCATTACCGGTGAGACCCAGTACTTC. Protein sequence: CASITGETQYF.

The chain couples TRBV27 to TRBJ2-2; 8 positions agree with TRBD2. The V gene's germline CDR1 is MNHEY and CDR2 SMNVEV (reference sequence). Trimming took 7 bases from V and 3 from J; bases not matched to a gene: 10. The CDR3 has 16 amino acids. Here the CDR3 reads CASTLGGLGHTGELFF. The DNA for the CDR3 is TGTGCCAGCACCCTTGGGGGACTAGGCCACACCGGGGAGCTGTTTTTT.

This chain connects TRBV5-1 to TRBJ2-4, with a weak D call TRBD1 (6 bases). Germline CDR1 and CDR2: SGHRS and YFSETQ. V lost 6 bases and J 5 bases, leaving 12 bases between the germline ends. The CDR3 contains 13 residues. The CDR3 sequence: CASKIEGENIQYF. The CDR3 DNA sequence: TGCGCCAGCAAAATTGAGGGGGAAAACATTCAGTACTTC. The full variable domain, rest sourced from reference TRBV5-1 and TRBJ2-4, is KAGVTQTPRYLIKTRGQQVTLSCSPISGHRSVSWYQQTPGQGLQFLFEYFSETQRNKGNFPGRFSGRQFSNSRSEMNVSTLELGDSALYLCASKIEGENIQYFGAGTRLSVL.

About this clone itself: At one of its ends the junction is not consistent with the germline gene, which may arise from a read error. The rearrangement joins TRBV2 to TRBJ2-7, with 13 bases lining up with TRBD2. Germline CDR1 and CDR2: SNHLY and FYNNEI. The CDR3 spans 12 residues. The CDR3 spells CASTPGLAGCCF. The CDR3 DNA follows: TGTGCCAGCACTCCGGGACTAGCGGGATGTTGCTTC.

This clone was found a few times. The rearrangement uses TRBV7-9 and TRBJ2-3; D not certain. V was pared by 4 bases and J by 2 bases, with 13 bases between. From germline, CDR1 is SEHNR and CDR2 FQNEAQ (reference sequence). CDR3 length: 15 amino acids. The CDR3 nucleotides are TGTGCCAGCAGCTCCCCGACATCCCTCACAGATACGCAGTATTTT. This sequence encodes CASSSPTSLTDTQYF.

CDR3 DNA sequence: TGTGCCAGCAGCTTAGGGCCATATAGCAATCAGCCCCAGCATTTT. Translated, it gives CASSLGPYSNQPQHF. The V gene is TRBV7-2, the J gene TRBJ1-5; D is unresolved. V was cut by 1 base and J by 0 bases, with 7 bases left in between. Germline CDR1 is SGHTA and CDR2 is FQGNSA. This CDR3 has 15 amino acids.

This rearrangement joins TRBV7-3 to TRBJ2-1, with TRBD2 matching over 15 bases. With 2 bases clipped from V and 0 bases from J, the junction kept 11 bases outside the gene matches. CDR1 is SGHTA, CDR2 FQGTGA, per germline. The CDR3 contains 21 residues. CDR3 sequence (DNA): TGTGCCAGCAGCTTATATCCCGGGACTAGCGGGAGGAGGGACTCCTACAATGAGCAGTTCTTC. Its translation is CASSLYPGTSGRRDSYNEQFF.

The DNA of the CDR3 is TGTGCCAGCAGTCAGGGACAGGGCGGCTACGAGCAGTACTTC. The encoded protein is CASSQGQGGYEQYF. The V gene is TRBV28, the J gene TRBJ2-7; TRBD1 matches at 9 bases. Trimming removed 5 bases from V and 3 bases from J; junction bases left unmatched: 5. The V gene's germline CDR1 is MDHEN and CDR2 SYDVKM. This CDR3 has 14 amino acids.

This rearrangement joins TRBV11-2 to TRBJ2-5, with 12 bases identical to TRBD2. Germline V CDR1 and CDR2: SGHAT, FQNNGV. This CDR3 is built from 15 residues. J was trimmed by 2 bases and V by 5 bases; bases with no gene match: 3. CDR3 bases: TGTGCCAGCAGCCCAGGGACTAGCGGGCAAGAGACCCAGTACTTC. Translation gives CASSPGTSGQETQYF.

This clone was counted a single time. The gene calls are TRBV7-3 and TRBJ1-4; D unclear. CDR1 SGHTA and CDR2 FQGTGA come from the germline V gene. V lost 5 bases and J 6 bases, leaving 13 bases between the germline ends. The CDR3 sequence is 14 residues long. CDR3 DNA: TGTGCCAGCAGCCCCGGTGGAGATGATGAAAAACTGTTTTTT. Protein sequence: CASSPGGDDEKLFF.

V usage is TRBV11-2 and J usage is TRBJ2-7, with 7 bases aligning to TRBD1. Germline CDR1 reads SGHAT; CDR2 reads FQNNGV. CDR3 length equals 17 residues. After removal of 5 bases from V and 2 bases from J, the junction contained 15 bases not matched to a gene. DNA for the CDR3: TGTGCCAGCAGCGCTGACAGGGACCCCCAGACAACCTACGAGCAGTACTTC. Encoded protein: CASSADRDPQTTYEQYF. Supplemented by reference TRBV11-2 and TRBJ2-7, the full variable domain reads EAGVAQSPRYKIIEKRQSVAFWCNPISGHATLYWYQQILGQGPKLLIQFQNNGVVDDSQLPKDRFSAERLKGVDSTLKIQPAKLEDSAVYLCASSADRDPQTTYEQYFGPGTRLTVT.

This clone was recorded once. The genes are TRBV13 and TRBJ2-1; 8 bases are a match to TRBD2. Germline values: CDR1 PRHDT, CDR2 FYEKMQ (reference sequence). This CDR3 has 15 amino acids. J gave up 4 bases and V 3 bases, and 5 bases lay outside the gene matches. The CDR3 here is CASSFTSGPYNEQFF. CDR3 nucleotides: TGTGCCAGCAGCTTCACTAGCGGTCCTTACAATGAGCAGTTCTTC.

The chain combines TRBV29-1 with TRBJ2-5; TRBD1 matches 7 bases. This CDR3 has 14 amino acids. V dropped 3 bases and J dropped 4; count of bases not matched to a gene: 8. Germline loops: CDR1 SQVTM, CDR2 ANQGSEA. The CDR3 loop reads CSVDPTEGAETQYF. The CDR3 coding sequence is TGCAGCGTTGATCCCACAGAGGGGGCAGAGACCCAGTACTTC.

J is TRBJ1-4 and V is TRBV5-6, with 7 bases lining up with TRBD1. V lost 7 bases to trimming and J lost 6 bases; unmatched junction nucleotides: 9. Looked up from germline, CDR1 is SGHDT and CDR2 is YYEEEE. This CDR3 region has 14 residues. The CDR3 sequence is CASGLRQGHEKLFF. The CDR3 nucleotides are TGTGCCAGCGGCCTGAGACAGGGCCATGAAAAACTGTTTTTT.

This chain uses TRBV9 with TRBJ2-5; 8 bases fit TRBD2. CDR1 and CDR2 (germline): SGDLS, YYNGEE. This CDR3 spans 15 amino acids. Unmatched junction bases numbered 5, after V lost 0 bases and J lost 4 bases. CDR3 loop: CASSVVPGGGETQYF. The CDR3 DNA reads as TGTGCCAGCAGCGTAGTGCCGGGAGGGGGAGAGACCCAGTACTTC.

This rearrangement joins TRBV6-4 to TRBJ2-7; 9 bases fit TRBD2. V dropped 0 bases and J dropped 2; count of bases not matched to a gene: 2. CDR3 size: 15 residues. The V gene's germline CDR1 is MRHNA and CDR2 SNTAGT. The CDR3 bases are TGTGCCAGCAGTGACTCGGGACTAGCTCCCTACGAGCAGTACTTC. It yields the protein CASSDSGLAPYEQYF.

J is TRBJ2-2 and V is TRBV30; 10 bases are shared with TRBD2. The V gene end was trimmed by 3 bases and the J gene end by 7 bases; junction bases not matched to a gene: 11. The CDR3 is 16 amino acids. Germline-derived CDR1 and CDR2 are GTSNPN and SVGIG (reference sequence). The CDR3 sequence: CAWRTGTSVIIGELFF. CDR3 in DNA: TGTGCCTGGAGGACCGGGACTAGCGTAATTATCGGGGAGCTGTTTTTT. Full variable domain (outside the CDR3, taken from reference TRBV30 and TRBJ2-2): SQTIHQWPATLVQPVGSPLSLECTVEGTSNPNLYWYRQAAGRGLQLLFYSVGIGQISSEVPQNLSASRPQDRQFILSSKKLLLSDSGFYLCAWRTGTSVIIGELFFGEGSRLTVL.

V is TRBV7-8 and J is TRBJ2-5; D possibly corresponds to TRBD2 (7 bases). Germline V CDR1 and CDR2: SGHVS, FQNEAQ. The V gene lost 5 bases and the J gene lost 5 bases, with 18 bases spanning the gap. The CDR3 is made up of 15 amino acids. CDR3 DNA sequence: TGTGCCAGCAGCGTTTTCGGGGGGACACCCGAGACCCAGTACTTC. Residues: CASSVFGGTPETQYF.

The chain combines TRBV5-4 with TRBJ2-3; 9 bases are shared with TRBD2. The trim removed 0 bases at V and 3 bases at J, leaving 8 bases unmatched. The CDR3 covers 17 residues. Germline-derived CDR1 and CDR2 are SGHNT and YYREEE (reference sequence). The CDR3 nucleotides read TGTGCCAGCAGCTTGGAGTCTAGCGGGGTGATTACAGATACGCAGTATTTT. Protein product: CASSLESSGVITDTQYF. Full variable domain (remainder filled in from reference TRBV5-4 and TRBJ2-3): ETGVTQSPTHLIKTRGQQVTLRCSSQSGHNTVSWYQQALGQGPQFIFQYYREEENGRGNFPPRFSGLQFPNYSSELNVNALELDDSALYLCASSLESSGVITDTQYFGPGTRLTVL.

The V gene is TRBV5-1, the J gene TRBJ2-5; TRBD2 matches at 12 bases. The junction had 8 bases not matched to a gene; V was cut back by 4 bases and J by 1 base. CDR3 length equals 17 residues. Germline assignment: CDR1 SGHRS and CDR2 YFSETQ. CDR3 coding DNA: TGCGCCAGCAGCCCCCCGACTAGCGGGAGTACCCAAGAGACCCAGTACTTC. The encoded protein is CASSPPTSGSTQETQYF.